These T cell receptor beta chains were read from a single sample in a study of blood T cell repertoires in COVID-19. Some clones are missing from TCRdb's copy, which holds only in-frame ones; the method was immunoSEQ multiplex PCR. The top ten clones hold 1% to 1.5% of a sample with approximately 360,000 clones, about 89% of them seen once. The sequenced sample was peripheral blood. The receptor source for this set is a man in his forties with acute or convalescent COVID-19. Each CDR3 is given without its conserved first and last residue. A clone size is listed for some rows: how often the clone was seen (once, few, many), or a class if it is expanded.

ASSLDPGGRGETQY,-,TRBJ2-5,TRBV5-1
ASRQQGRFSPLH,-,TRBJ1-6,TRBV6-5
AWSKSDTGELF,-,TRBJ2-2,TRBV30
ASSLGVIGTEAF,-,TRBJ1-1,TRBV7-8
ATQTGMNTEAF,-,TRBJ1-1,TRBV5-8
ASSYSTGGDTEAF,once,TRBJ1-1,TRBV6-5
ASSVTGGQEKLF,few,TRBJ1-4,TRBV19
ASSYWDSRSGEQY,-,TRBJ2-7,TRBV6-5
ASSYLAVARNTEAF,-,TRBJ1-1,TRBV6-2/TRBV6-3
ASSQDRRRDTEAF,-,TRBJ1-1,TRBV4-2